The entry that follows covers one T cell receptor (beta chain) sequence. The antigen remains unidentified. Preparation of TCR beta libraries was done by quantitative 5'-RACE with molecular barcodes. TCRdb re-called the 5' RACE reads with MiXCR, one entry per CDR3 protein. The sample lists roughly 400,000 distinct CDR3 sequences, 20% to 25% occurring once. This sample was taken from a study of CD8 T cells in ankylosing spondylitis. Study-level points and caveats: Existing reports had already noted some motif variants in reactive arthritis synovial fluid and blood. Clones linked to disease, bearing a CD8+ phenotype, were relatively rare in peripheral blood. There was reportedly significant enrichment of clones that were disease-linked in matched ankylosing spondylitis synovial fluid. Roughly eight highly homologous variants formed a TCR beta motif that appeared characteristic of ankylosing spondylitis blood.

Germline V gene lookup returns CDR1 DFQATT and CDR2 SNEGSKA (reference sequence). The CDR3 is 14 amino acids. V lost 3 bases and J lost 3; bases outside the gene matches: 8. The material sequenced was blood, either unsorted or a sorted T cell fraction (not recorded which). This clonotype was obtained from a male donor with ankylosing spondylitis. The rearrangement joins TRBV20-1 to TRBJ2-7, with 7 bases that match TRBD2. CDR3 bases: TGCAGTGCTAGTGTTGCGGGAGTTAACTACGAGCAGTACTTC. The encoded protein is CSASVAGVNYEQYF.